These 8 T cell receptor beta chains were sequenced from one sample in a study of T cells in Graves' hyperthyroidism and ophthalmopathy. Researchers amplified the TCR beta CDR3 regions from RNA transcripts. In the first-round RT-PCR of the TCR CDR3, the HTBI primer set was used. TCRdb ran MiXCR on the multiplex PCR reads and lists one entry per CDR3 protein. The sample yields roughly 550,000 distinct CDR3 sequences, 15% to 20% seen once. The sequenced material came from blood. Receptors originate from a woman in her twenties or thirties with Graves' ophthalmopathy.

This clonotype was detected ten times or more. This rearrangement joins TRBV28 to TRBJ2-3; 8 nucleotides line up with TRBD2. The CDR3 has 14 residues. The germline V gene encodes CDR1 MDHEN and CDR2 SYDVKM. J gave up 4 bases and V 6 bases, and 6 bases lay outside the gene matches. The DNA for the CDR3 is TGTGCCAGCAGGGCAGAGCGGGAGTCAGATACGCAGTATTTT. Protein product: CASRAERESDTQYF. The complete variable domain, with remaining parts taken from reference TRBV28 and TRBJ2-3, reads DVKVTQSSRYLVKRTGEKVFLECVQDMDHENMFWYRQDPGLGLRLIYFSYDVKMKEKGDIPEGYSVSREKKERFSLILESASTNQTSMYLCASRAERESDTQYFGPGTRLTVL.

This clonotype was recorded a few times. The rearrangement links TRBV7-9 to TRBJ1-1; D not resolved. Trimming shortened V by 5 bases and J by 1 base, and 11 bases separated the two germline ends. This CDR3 contains 14 residues. Germline CDR1 SEHNR, CDR2 FQNEAQ (reference sequence). The CDR3 nucleotides are TGTGCCAGCAGCCCCAGACGGGCGAACACTGAAGCTTTCTTT. It yields the protein CASSPRRANTEAFF. Looking up the rest from reference TRBV7-9 and TRBJ1-1 gives the full variable domain: DTGVSQNPRHKITKRGQNVTFRCDPISEHNRLYWYRQTLGQGPEFLTYFQNEAQLEKSRLLSDRFSAERPKGSFSTLEIQRTEQGDSAMYLCASSPRRANTEAFFGQGTRLTVV.

The sample holds many counts of this clonotype. This sequence joins TRBV20-1 and TRBJ2-7; no clear D. Trimming removed 1 base from V and 4 bases from J, with 11 bases in between. The CDR3 runs 13 residues. CDR1 and CDR2 from the germline V gene are DFQATT and SNEGSKA (reference sequence). The CDR3 loop is CSARGPGGYEQYF. For the CDR3, the DNA is TGCAGTGCTAGAGGTCCCGGTGGGTACGAGCAGTACTTC.

This clonotype has a count of ten or more. This CDR3 reads CSARDGPLRSYNEQFF. CDR3 bases: TGCAGTGCTAGAGATGGCCCTCTCCGGTCCTACAATGAGCAGTTCTTC. This chain joins TRBV20-1 and TRBJ2-1, with D unresolved. This CDR3 has 16 amino acids. Germline V gene lookup returns CDR1 DFQATT and CDR2 SNEGSKA (reference sequence). V lost 0 bases to trimming and J lost 1 base, with 13 bases between them.

This clonotype was counted many times. V is TRBV30 and J is TRBJ1-1; TRBD1 matches 7 bases. The CDR3 is 15 amino acids. The V gene end was trimmed by 2 bases and the J gene end by 4 bases; junction bases not matched to a gene: 10. Per germline, CDR1 GTSNPN and CDR2 SVGIG (reference sequence). The CDR3 DNA follows: TGTGCCTGGAGTCCTAAGGGGGCCCCGGGCACTGAAGCTTTCTTT. Its translation: CAWSPKGAPGTEAFF.

This chain links TRBV20-1 with TRBJ2-2, with 9 bases identical to TRBD1. The CDR3 contains 15 residues. V lost 3 bases and J lost 6; bases outside the gene matches: 8. CDR1 is DFQATT, CDR2 SNEGSKA, per germline (reference sequence). The CDR3 DNA sequence: TGCAGTGCTAGCCGGGACAGGGTTCCGGCCGGGGAGCTGTTTTTT. Its translation: CSASRDRVPAGELFF.

This clonotype was observed many times. The chain employs TRBV3-1 and TRBJ1-5; D may be TRBD1 (5 bases). The CDR3 sequence is 11 residues long. The V end lost 3 bases, the J end lost 9 bases, and 6 bases lay between the germline ends. The germline V gene has CDR1 LGHDT and CDR2 YNNKEL (reference sequence). The CDR3 loop reads CASSHGGPQHF. The CDR3 DNA sequence: TGTGCCAGCAGCCATGGGGGGCCCCAGCATTTT.

Concerning this clonotype itself: The CDR3 does not close with the conserved phenylalanine or tryptophan, likely indicating a read error. This chain links TRBV12-3 or TRBV12-4 with TRBJ2-7; no definite D call. Trimming took off 1 base at V and 2 bases at J, with 6 bases between the two ends. CDR3 length: 13 amino acids. The CDR3: CASSLERTYEQYY. The CDR3 DNA reads as TGTGCCAGCAGTTTAGAACGAACCTACGAGCAGTACTAC.